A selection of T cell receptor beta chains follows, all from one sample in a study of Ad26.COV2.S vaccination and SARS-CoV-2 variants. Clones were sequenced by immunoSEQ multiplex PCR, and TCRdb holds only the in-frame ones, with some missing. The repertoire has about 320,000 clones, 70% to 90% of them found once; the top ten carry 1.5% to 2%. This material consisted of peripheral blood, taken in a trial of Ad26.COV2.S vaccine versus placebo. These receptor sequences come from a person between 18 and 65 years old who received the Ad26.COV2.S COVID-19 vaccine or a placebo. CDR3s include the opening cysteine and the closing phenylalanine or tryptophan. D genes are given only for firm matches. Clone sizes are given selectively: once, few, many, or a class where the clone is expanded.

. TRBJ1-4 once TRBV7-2 TGTGCCAGCAGCTCGAGACGAGTCTTGGGTGAAAAACTGTTTTTT CASSSRRVLGEKLFF
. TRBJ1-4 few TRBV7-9 TGTGCCAGCAGCCTTGGGACATTAACTAATGAAAAACTGTTTTTT CASSLGTLTNEKLFF
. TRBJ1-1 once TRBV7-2 TGTGCCAGCAGCTGGACATCCCCGGGATCTGAAGCTTTCTTT CASSWTSPGSEAFF
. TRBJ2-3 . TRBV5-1 TGCGCCAGCAGCTTGGACTGGAGTTACACAGATACGCAGTATTTT CASSLDWSYTDTQYF
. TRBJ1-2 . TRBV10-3 TGTGCCATCAAGGGGGAAATTTTTAACTATGGCTACACCTTC CAIKGEIFNYGYTF
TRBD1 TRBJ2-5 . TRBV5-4 TGTGCCAGCAGCCTGCGACAGGGGGCCTTCCAAAACTACCAAGAGACCCAGTACTTC CASSLRQGAFQNYQETQYF
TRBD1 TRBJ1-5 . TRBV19 TGTGCCAGTGGTACAGGGGGCGTTGGTGGGTCCCAGCATTTT CASGTGGVGGSQHF
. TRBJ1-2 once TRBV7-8 TGTGCCAGCAGCTTAGGGGGCAGGGATCGGAGCTATGGCTACACCTTC CASSLGGRDRSYGYTF
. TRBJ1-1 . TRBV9 TGTGCCAGCAGCGCGGGTTCGGGGAGAACTGAAGCTTTCTTT CASSAGSGRTEAFF
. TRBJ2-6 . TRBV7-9 TGTGCCAGCAGCTTAGAGGCAGAGGCCAACGTCCTGACTTTC CASSLEAEANVLTF
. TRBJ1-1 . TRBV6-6 TGTGCCAGCAGTGACGGGCCCCAGTTGAACACTGAAGCTTTCTTT CASSDGPQLNTEAFF
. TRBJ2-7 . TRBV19 TGTGCCAGTAGCGGGGGCCCCTACGAGCAGTACTTC CASSGGPYEQYF
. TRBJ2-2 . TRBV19 TGTGCCAGTAGTATTTATGGGATTGGTGTACCCGGGGAGCTGTTTTTT CASSIYGIGVPGELFF
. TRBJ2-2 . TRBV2 TGTGCCAGCAGTGCCAGGGGCGCGGACACCGGGGAGCTGTTTTTT CASSARGADTGELFF
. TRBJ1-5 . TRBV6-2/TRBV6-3 TGTGCCAGCAGTTACTCGCAGGGCGGGTGGGGCAATCAGCCCCAGCATTTT CASSYSQGGWGNQPQHF
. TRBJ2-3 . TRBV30 TGTGCCTGGAGGGGGGGGACAGCCTCCCCCAGCACAGATACGCAGTATTTT CAWRGGTASPSTDTQYF
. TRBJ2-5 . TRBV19 TGTGCCAGTAGGCAACCCCGGGGCCAGGGTCAAGAGACCCAGTACTTC CASRQPRGQGQETQYF
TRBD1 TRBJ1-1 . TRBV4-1 TGCGCCAGCAGCCCTGGGGACAGAACTGAAGCTTTCTTT CASSPGDRTEAFF
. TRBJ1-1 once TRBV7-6 TGTGCCAGCAGCTTAACCAGGAACACTGAAGCTTTCTTT CASSLTRNTEAFF
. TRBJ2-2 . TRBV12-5 TGTGCTAGTGGTTTGGACCAGACGAACACCGGGGAGCTGTTTTTT CASGLDQTNTGELFF
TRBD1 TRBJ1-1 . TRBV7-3 TGTGCCAGCAGCTCCGGGACAGGGGGCGCGGGCACTGAAGCTTTCTTT CASSSGTGGAGTEAFF
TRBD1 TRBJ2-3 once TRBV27 TGTGCCAGCAGTCCGGACAGGAGCACAGATACGCAGTATTTT CASSPDRSTDTQYF
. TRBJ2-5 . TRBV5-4 TGTGCCAGCAGCTTGGTAGGTGGGCCCCGAGAGACCCAGTACTTC CASSLVGGPRETQYF
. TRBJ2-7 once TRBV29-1 TGCAGCGTCCTAATCCGAGGGGGATACGAGCAGTACTTC CSVLIRGGYEQYF
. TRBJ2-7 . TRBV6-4 TGTGCCAGCAGTGGGACATTACCCGCCTACGAGCAGTACTTC CASSGTLPAYEQYF
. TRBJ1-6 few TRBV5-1 TGCGCCAGCAAGGCGGCCTCTAACTATAATTCACCCCTCCACTTT CASKAASNYNSPLHF
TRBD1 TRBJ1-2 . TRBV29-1 TGCAGCGTTGTCGTAGAAGGGACAGTTTATGGCTACACCTTC CSVVVEGTVYGYTF
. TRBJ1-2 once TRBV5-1 TGCGCCAGCAGCTTGGGGCGTTATGGCTACACCTTC CASSLGRYGYTF
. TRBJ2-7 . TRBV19 TGTGCCAGTACCAGCGGAGCGGAGAGCTCCTACGAGCAGTACTTC CASTSGAESSYEQYF
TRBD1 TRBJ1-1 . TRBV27 TGTGCCAGCAGTGGACCACGGACAGGGCGGACTGAAGCTTTCTTT CASSGPRTGRTEAFF
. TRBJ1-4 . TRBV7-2 TGTGCCAGCAGCTTATTCGGTGGGGCAGCAACTAATGAAAAACTGTTTTTT CASSLFGGAATNEKLFF
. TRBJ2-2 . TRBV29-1 TGCAGCGTTGATCAGGGCCACACCGGGGAGCTGTTTTTT CSVDQGHTGELFF
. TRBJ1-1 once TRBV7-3 TGTGCCAGCAGCCTTCAGGAGAACACTGAAGCTTTCTTT CASSLQENTEAFF
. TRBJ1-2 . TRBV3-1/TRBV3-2 TGTGCCAGCAGCAAAGACTATGGCTACACCTTC CASSKDYGYTF
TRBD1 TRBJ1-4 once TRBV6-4 TGTGCCAGCAGTCGACAGGGGGAAGGTGAAAAACTGTTTTTT CASSRQGEGEKLFF
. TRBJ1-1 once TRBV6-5 TGTGCCAGCAGTCCGGGGACGTACACTGAAGCTTTCTTT CASSPGTYTEAFF
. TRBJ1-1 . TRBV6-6 TGTGCCAGCAGTTCCCGACAGCAAACCATGAACACTGAAGCTTTCTTT CASSSRQQTMNTEAFF
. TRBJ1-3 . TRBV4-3 TGCGCCAGCAGCCAAGTAAAGGGCTCTGGAAACACCATATATTTT CASSQVKGSGNTIYF
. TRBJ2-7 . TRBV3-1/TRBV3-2 TGTGCCAGCAGCCAAGTAGGTGCTACATCCTACGAGCAGTACTTC CASSQVGATSYEQYF
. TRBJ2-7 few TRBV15 TGTGCCACCAGCAGAGATCATGGGCAGCTCTACGAGCAGTACTTC CATSRDHGQLYEQYF
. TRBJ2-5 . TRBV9 TGTGCCAGCAGCCCAACGCTCCGGACCCAAGAGACCCAGTACTTC CASSPTLRTQETQYF
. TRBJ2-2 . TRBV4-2 TGTGCCAGCAGCCTTCAGGGCGCCGGGGAGCTGTTTTTT CASSLQGAGELFF
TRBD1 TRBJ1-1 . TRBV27 TGTGCCAGCAAACCCAGGGGGCAGGGTGACACTGAAGCTTTCTTT CASKPRGQGDTEAFF
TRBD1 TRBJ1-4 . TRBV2 TGTGCCAGCAGTCGACAGGGGCAGGGGGAAAAACTGTTTTTT CASSRQGQGEKLFF
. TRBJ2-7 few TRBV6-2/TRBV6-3 TGTGCCAGCAGTTACTCTTCCTACGAGCAGTACTTC CASSYSSYEQYF
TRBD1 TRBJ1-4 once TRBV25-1 TGTGCCAGCAGTGTTGGGGAGGGGGCGAATGAAAAACTGTTTTTT CASSVGEGANEKLFF
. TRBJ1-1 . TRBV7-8 TGTGCCAGCAGCTTAGGGGGGAGAGGCACTGAAGCTTTCTTT CASSLGGRGTEAFF
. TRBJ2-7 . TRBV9 TGTGCCAGCAGCGTAGAGGGGTACGAGCAGTACTTC CASSVEGYEQYF
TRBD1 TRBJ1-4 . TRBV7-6 TGTGCCAGCAGCTTACGGTCTGGGGCAGGGGGGTCGACTAATGAAAAACTGTTTTTT CASSLRSGAGGSTNEKLFF
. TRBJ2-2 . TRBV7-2 TGTGCCAGCAGCCACTATCAAAACACCGGGGAGCTGTTTTTT CASSHYQNTGELFF
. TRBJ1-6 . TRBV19 TGTGCCAGTAGTATAGATCAACGAGGGTACGGTAATTCACCCCTCCACTTT CASSIDQRGYGNSPLHF
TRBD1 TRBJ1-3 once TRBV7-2 TGTGCCAGCAGCACCGATCGGACAGGGAGAGGTGGAAACACCATATATTTT CASSTDRTGRGGNTIYF
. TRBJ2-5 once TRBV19 TGTGCCAGTAGTGTGGGCCGCGTGGGCGAGGGGACCCAGTACTTC CASSVGRVGEGTQYF
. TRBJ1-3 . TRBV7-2 TGTGCCAGCAGCTTAGTCCGGGGCCGAAGCGCGGAGGCTGGAAACACCATATATTTT CASSLVRGRSAEAGNTIYF
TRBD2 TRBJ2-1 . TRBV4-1 TGCGCCAGCAGCCCTAAACCCATCCGGATAGCGGGGGACAATGAGCAGTTCTTC CASSPKPIRIAGDNEQFF
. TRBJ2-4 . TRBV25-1 TGTGCCAGCAGTGGGACAACTAAAAACATTCAGTACTTC CASSGTTKNIQYF
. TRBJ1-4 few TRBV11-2 TGTGCCAGCAGCTTCCAGGCAACTAATGAAAAACTGTTTTTT CASSFQATNEKLFF